This T cell receptor (beta chain) was identified in a study of T cell responses to AZD1222 COVID-19 vaccine. Study background: Pooled in the analysis were second doses at about 4 or about 12 weeks. Overall study findings and caveats: Donors in the cohort were predominantly white British and more often female, and clonal diversity was possibly underestimated. Among AZD1222 vaccinees, only 6 or 7 were seropositive at baseline.

The J segment lost 5 bases and the V segment lost 2 bases, leaving 7 bases of the junction unmatched. The CDR3 has 14 amino acids. Germline V gene lookup returns CDR1 GTSNPN and CDR2 SVGIG (reference sequence). This clone has just one count. Its antigen is not identified. Libraries were prepared by immunoSEQ multiplex PCR; TCRdb keeps only in-frame clonotypes and omits some of them. This table holds about 120,000 clones, 88% found once. The rearrangement links TRBV30 to TRBJ1-1, with 8 bases matching TRBD1. The sequence came from an adult in good health. The sample here was peripheral blood, taken on day 0 of AZD1222 vaccination. The CDR3 DNA reads as TGTGCCTGGAGTCAAGACAGGGGAAAAACTGAAGCTTTCTTT. This encodes CAWSQDRGKTEAFF. Looking up the rest from reference TRBV30 and TRBJ1-1 gives the full variable domain: SQTIHQWPATLVQPVGSPLSLECTVEGTSNPNLYWYRQAAGRGLQLLFYSVGIGQISSEVPQNLSASRPQDRQFILSSKKLLLSDSGFYLCAWSQDRGKTEAFFGQGTRLTVV.